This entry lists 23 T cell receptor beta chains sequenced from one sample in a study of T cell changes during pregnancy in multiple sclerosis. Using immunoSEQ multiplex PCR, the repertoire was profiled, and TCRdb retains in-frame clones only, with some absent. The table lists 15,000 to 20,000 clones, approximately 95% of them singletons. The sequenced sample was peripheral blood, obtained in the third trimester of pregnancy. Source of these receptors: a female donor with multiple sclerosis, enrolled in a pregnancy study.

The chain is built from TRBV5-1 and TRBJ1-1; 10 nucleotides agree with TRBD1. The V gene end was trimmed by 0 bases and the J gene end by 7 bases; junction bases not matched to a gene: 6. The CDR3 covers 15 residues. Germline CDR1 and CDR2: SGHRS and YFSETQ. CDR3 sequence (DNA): TGCGCCAGCAGCTTGGTGACAGGGGGCCCTCTTGAAGCTTTCTTT. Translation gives CASSLVTGGPLEAFF.

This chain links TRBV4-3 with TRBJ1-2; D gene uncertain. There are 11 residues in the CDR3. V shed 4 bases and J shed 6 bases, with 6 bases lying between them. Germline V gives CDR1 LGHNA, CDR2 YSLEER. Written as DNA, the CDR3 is TGCGCCAGCAGCCGTGGAGATGGCTACACCTTC. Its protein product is CASSRGDGYTF.

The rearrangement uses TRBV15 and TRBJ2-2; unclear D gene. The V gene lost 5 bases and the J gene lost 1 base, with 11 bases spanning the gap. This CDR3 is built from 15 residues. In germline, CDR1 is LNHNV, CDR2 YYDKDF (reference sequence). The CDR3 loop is CATSPSHLNTGELFF. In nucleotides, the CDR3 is TGTGCCACCAGCCCGTCGCACTTGAACACCGGGGAGCTGTTTTTT.

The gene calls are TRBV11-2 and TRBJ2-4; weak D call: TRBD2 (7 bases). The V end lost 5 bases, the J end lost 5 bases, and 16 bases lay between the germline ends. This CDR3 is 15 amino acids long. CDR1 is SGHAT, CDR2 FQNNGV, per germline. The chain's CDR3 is CASSHYGGAQNIQYF. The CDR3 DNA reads TGTGCCAGCAGCCATTATGGGGGGGCGCAAAACATTCAGTACTTC.

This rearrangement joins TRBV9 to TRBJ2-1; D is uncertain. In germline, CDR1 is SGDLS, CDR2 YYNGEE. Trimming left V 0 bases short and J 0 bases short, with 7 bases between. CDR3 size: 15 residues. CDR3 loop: CASSVEPSSYNEQFF. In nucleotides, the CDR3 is TGTGCCAGCAGCGTAGAACCCAGCTCCTACAATGAGCAGTTCTTC. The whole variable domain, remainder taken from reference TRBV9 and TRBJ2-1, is DSGVTQTPKHLITATGQRVTLRCSPRSGDLSVYWYQQSLDQGLQFLIQYYNGEERAKGNILERFSAQQFPDLHSELNLSSLELGDSALYFCASSVEPSSYNEQFFGPGTRLTVL.

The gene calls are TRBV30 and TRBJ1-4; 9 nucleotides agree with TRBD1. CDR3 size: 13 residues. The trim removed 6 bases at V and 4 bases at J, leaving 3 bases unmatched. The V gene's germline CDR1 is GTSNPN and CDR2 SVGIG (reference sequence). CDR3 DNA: TGTGCCTGTAGGACAGGGGATAATGAAAAACTGTTTTTT. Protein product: CACRTGDNEKLFF.

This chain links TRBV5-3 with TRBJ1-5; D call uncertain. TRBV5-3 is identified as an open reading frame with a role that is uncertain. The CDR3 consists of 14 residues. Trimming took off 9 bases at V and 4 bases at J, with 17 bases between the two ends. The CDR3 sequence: CAISVGVWNQPQHF. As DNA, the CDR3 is TGTGCCATTAGCGTAGGAGTGTGGAATCAGCCCCAGCATTTT.

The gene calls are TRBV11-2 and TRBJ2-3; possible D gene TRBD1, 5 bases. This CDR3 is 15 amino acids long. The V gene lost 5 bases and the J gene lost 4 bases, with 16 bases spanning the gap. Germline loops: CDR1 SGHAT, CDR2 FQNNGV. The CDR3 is CASSPGAGWADTQYF. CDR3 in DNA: TGTGCCAGCAGCCCCGGCGCAGGGTGGGCAGATACGCAGTATTTT. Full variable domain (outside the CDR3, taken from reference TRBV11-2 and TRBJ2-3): EAGVAQSPRYKIIEKRQSVAFWCNPISGHATLYWYQQILGQGPKLLIQFQNNGVVDDSQLPKDRFSAERLKGVDSTLKIQPAKLEDSAVYLCASSPGAGWADTQYFGPGTRLTVL.

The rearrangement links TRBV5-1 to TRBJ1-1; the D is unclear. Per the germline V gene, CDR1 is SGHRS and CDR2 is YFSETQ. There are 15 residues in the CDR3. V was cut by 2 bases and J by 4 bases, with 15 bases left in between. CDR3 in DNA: TGCGCCAGCAGCTTAGGTGGTATAGGGAGCACTGAAGCTTTCTTT. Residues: CASSLGGIGSTEAFF.

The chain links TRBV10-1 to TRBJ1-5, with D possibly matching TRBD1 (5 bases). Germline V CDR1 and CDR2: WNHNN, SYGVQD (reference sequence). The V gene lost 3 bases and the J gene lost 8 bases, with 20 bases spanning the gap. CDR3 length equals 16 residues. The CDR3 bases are TGCGCCAGCAGTGAAGTCGAGGTCGATCGGGGGAAGCCCCAGCATTTT. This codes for CASSEVEVDRGKPQHF.

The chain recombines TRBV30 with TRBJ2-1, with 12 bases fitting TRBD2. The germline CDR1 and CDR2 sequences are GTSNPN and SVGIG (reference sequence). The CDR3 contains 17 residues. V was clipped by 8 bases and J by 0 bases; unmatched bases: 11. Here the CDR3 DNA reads TGTGCCCTGGAGGCTAGCGGGAGGGCTTTCTCCTACAATGAGCAGTTCTTC. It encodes CALEASGRAFSYNEQFF.

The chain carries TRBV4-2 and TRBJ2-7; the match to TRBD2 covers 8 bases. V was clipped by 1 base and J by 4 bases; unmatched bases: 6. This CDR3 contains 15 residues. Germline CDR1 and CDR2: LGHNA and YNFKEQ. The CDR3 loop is CASSQGTGGPYEQYF. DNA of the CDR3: TGTGCCAGCAGCCAAGGTACGGGGGGGCCTTACGAGCAGTACTTC.

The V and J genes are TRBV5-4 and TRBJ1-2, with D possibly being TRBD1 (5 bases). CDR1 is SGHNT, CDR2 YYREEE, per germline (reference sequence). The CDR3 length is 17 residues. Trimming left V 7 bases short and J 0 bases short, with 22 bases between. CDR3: CASEMGGDPITNYGYTF. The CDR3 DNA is TGTGCCAGCGAAATGGGCGGGGACCCCATCACTAACTATGGCTACACCTTC.

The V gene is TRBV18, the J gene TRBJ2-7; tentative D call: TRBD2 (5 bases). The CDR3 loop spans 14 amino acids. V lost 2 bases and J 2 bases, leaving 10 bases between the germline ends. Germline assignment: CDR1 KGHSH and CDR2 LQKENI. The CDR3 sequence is CASSPSTGTYEQYF. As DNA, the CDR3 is TGTGCCAGCTCACCATCGACGGGGACCTACGAGCAGTACTTC.

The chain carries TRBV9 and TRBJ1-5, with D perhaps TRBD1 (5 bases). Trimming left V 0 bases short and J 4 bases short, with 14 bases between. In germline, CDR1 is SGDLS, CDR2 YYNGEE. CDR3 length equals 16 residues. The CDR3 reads CASSVVQGPRNQPQHF. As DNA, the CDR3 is TGTGCCAGCAGCGTAGTGCAGGGCCCAAGGAATCAGCCCCAGCATTTT.

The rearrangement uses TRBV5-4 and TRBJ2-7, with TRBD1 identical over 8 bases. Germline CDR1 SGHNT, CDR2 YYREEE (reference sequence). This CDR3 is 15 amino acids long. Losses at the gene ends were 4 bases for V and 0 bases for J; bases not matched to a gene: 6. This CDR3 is CASSLDRETSYEQYF. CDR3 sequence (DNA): TGTGCCAGCAGCCTGGACAGGGAGACCTCCTACGAGCAGTACTTC.

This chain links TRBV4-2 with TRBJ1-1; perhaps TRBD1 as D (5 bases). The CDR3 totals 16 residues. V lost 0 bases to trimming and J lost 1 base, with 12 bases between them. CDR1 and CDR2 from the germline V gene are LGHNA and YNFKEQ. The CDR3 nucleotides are TGTGCCAGCAGCCAAGATTTTTCGGGGGGGAACACTGAAGCTTTCTTT. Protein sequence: CASSQDFSGGNTEAFF.

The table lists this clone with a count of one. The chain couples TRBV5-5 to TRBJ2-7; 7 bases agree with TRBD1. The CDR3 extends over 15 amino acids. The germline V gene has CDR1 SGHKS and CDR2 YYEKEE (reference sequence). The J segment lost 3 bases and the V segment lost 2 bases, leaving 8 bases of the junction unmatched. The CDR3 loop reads CASSFEGAIYYEQYF. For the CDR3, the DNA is TGTGCCAGCAGCTTTGAGGGGGCCATCTACTACGAGCAGTACTTC.

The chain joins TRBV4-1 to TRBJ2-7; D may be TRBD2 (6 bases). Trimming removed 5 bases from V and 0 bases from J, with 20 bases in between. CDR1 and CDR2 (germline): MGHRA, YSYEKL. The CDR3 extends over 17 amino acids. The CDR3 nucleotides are TGCGCCAGCAGCAAAAAAGGCGGGGACCATAGCTCCTACGAGCAGTACTTC. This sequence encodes CASSKKGGDHSSYEQYF.

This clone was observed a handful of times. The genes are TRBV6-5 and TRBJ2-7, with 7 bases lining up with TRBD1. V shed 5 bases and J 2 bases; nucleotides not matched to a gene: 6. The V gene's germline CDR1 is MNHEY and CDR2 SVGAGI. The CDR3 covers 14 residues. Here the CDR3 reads CASSTLDRTYEQYF. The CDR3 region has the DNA TGTGCCAGCAGTACCCTGGACAGGACCTACGAGCAGTACTTC.

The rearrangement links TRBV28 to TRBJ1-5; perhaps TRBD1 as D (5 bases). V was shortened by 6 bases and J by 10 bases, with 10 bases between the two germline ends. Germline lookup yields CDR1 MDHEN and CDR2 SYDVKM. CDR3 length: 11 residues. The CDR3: CASSLTGPQHF. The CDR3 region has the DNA TGTGCCAGCAGCCTAACAGGCCCCCAGCATTTT.

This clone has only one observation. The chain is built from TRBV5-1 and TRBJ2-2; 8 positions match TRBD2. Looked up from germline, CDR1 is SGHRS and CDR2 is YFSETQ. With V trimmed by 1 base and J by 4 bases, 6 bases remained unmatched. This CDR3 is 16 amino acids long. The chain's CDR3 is CASSLYGGGSTGELFF. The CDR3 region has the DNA TGCGCCAGCAGCTTGTACGGGGGGGGATCCACCGGGGAGCTGTTTTTT.

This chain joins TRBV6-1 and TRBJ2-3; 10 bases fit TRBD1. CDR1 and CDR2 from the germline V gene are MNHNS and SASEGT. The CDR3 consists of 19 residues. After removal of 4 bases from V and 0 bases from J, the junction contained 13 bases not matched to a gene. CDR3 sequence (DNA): TGTGCCAGCAGTGCGACAGGGGGCGCCTATTTGATAAGCACAGATACGCAGTATTTT. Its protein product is CASSATGGAYLISTDTQYF.